Ten or more counts support the clone carrying this T cell receptor (beta chain). Its antigen is not known. The data derive from a study of T cell repertoires in cytomegalovirus infection. Germline CDR1 KGHDR, CDR2 SFDVKD. This CDR3 has 16 amino acids. V lost 1 base and J 1 base, leaving 9 bases between the germline ends. Study-level findings and limits: Using cumulative public TCR beta family frequency, the authors identified those who carried CMV together with the relevant HLA.

TCRdb re-derived calls from the reads in MiXCR, one entry per CDR3 protein. The data hold some 220,000 distinct CDR3 sequences, with around 6.6% observed a single time. The gene calls are TRBV24-1 and TRBJ2-2, with D unresolved. This clonotype was sampled from a human donor in good health (CMV status not recorded). Some clones in this sample may be carry-over from other donors' samples. Sequencing was carried out using PBMCs. CDR3 in amino acids: CATSDFSARNTGELFF. Written as DNA, the CDR3 is TGTGCCACCAGTGATTTTTCAGCGAGGAACACCGGGGAGCTGTTTTTT.